The 27 T cell receptor beta chains below all came from one sample that was sequenced in a study of beta chain features in type 1 diabetes. The study, taken as a whole, reports: Within each of all four CD4+ subsets, Type 1 diabetes patients had TCRB CDR3s that were moderately but significantly shorter.

No antigens are known for them. Every bit of the isolated RNA underwent reverse transcription, so sequencing read expressed TCRB transcripts. Assay: immunoSEQ multiplex PCR; the TCRdb copy retains only in-frame clones and omits some. This table has hundreds of thousands of clones, roughly 12% appearing once. The sample comprised naive CD4+ T cells from blood. These receptors were obtained from a man aged 18 to 30 with type 1 diabetes.

CDR3 in amino acids: CASSVSLGNTIYF. The CDR3 DNA sequence: TGTGCCAGCAGCGTAAGTTTAGGAAACACCATATATTTT. The rearrangement joins TRBV9 to TRBJ1-3; D is uncertain. Trimming took 1 base from V and 4 from J, leaving 6 bases between them. Germline V lookup: CDR1 SGDLS, CDR2 YYNGEE. The CDR3 runs to 13 residues.

The chain has TRBV7-6 and TRBJ2-5; 9 bases align to TRBD2. This CDR3 is 15 amino acids long. The V segment lost 7 bases and the J segment 1 base; nucleotides outside the gene matches: 7. Germline V gives CDR1 SGHVS, CDR2 FNYEAQ. This chain's CDR3 is CASTLIAGAQETQYF. DNA for the CDR3: TGTGCCAGCACATTGATAGCGGGGGCCCAAGAGACCCAGTACTTC.

This chain links TRBV6-1 with TRBJ2-5; D tentatively fits TRBD1 or TRBD2 (5 bases each). Germline CDR1 reads MNHNS; CDR2 reads SASEGT. The length of the CDR3 is 14 residues. Trimming cost V 5 bases and J 2 bases, with 12 bases left between them. The CDR3 here is CASSRAGSQETQYF. For the CDR3, the DNA is TGTGCCAGCAGTAGGGCAGGGAGTCAAGAGACCCAGTACTTC.

This clone appeared a few times. In the same sample, other DNA sequences code for this CDR3. The chain recombines TRBV28 with TRBJ2-7; no reliable D call. Germline V lookup: CDR1 MDHEN, CDR2 SYDVKM. CDR3 length: 12 residues. V lost 3 bases and J lost 3, with 6 bases in between. The CDR3 is CASSLRSYEQYF. CDR3 sequence (DNA): TGTGCCAGCAGTTTGAGAAGCTACGAGCAGTACTTC.

In this sample, this clone turned up a few times. The rearrangement joins TRBV27 to TRBJ1-5, with D perhaps matching TRBD1 (6 bases). CDR1 is MNHEY, CDR2 SMNVEV, per germline (reference sequence). Trimming took off 5 bases at V and 2 bases at J, with 13 bases between the two ends. There are 15 residues in the CDR3. The CDR3 spells CASSTRTAGNQPQHF. As DNA, the CDR3 is TGTGCCAGCAGTACCCGGACAGCTGGCAATCAGCCCCAGCATTTT.

The chain recombines TRBV27 with TRBJ2-5; maybe TRBD1 (5 bases). Germline CDR1 reads MNHEY; CDR2 reads SMNVEV (reference sequence). This CDR3 is 15 amino acids long. Deletions cut 6 bases from V and 5 bases from J, with 19 bases between. The CDR3: CASRESSQAPETQYF. The CDR3 region has the DNA TGTGCCAGCAGAGAAAGCTCACAGGCCCCGGAGACCCAGTACTTC.

The J gene is TRBJ1-6, the V gene TRBV6-5; TRBD1 matches at 9 bases. The V gene end was trimmed by 6 bases and the J gene end by 6 bases; junction bases not matched to a gene: 6. This CDR3 has 15 residues. Germline V lookup: CDR1 MNHEY, CDR2 SVGAGI. The CDR3 DNA reads as TGTGCCAGCAGCCCCGGGACAGGGTTTAATTCACCCCTCCACTTT. This sequence encodes CASSPGTGFNSPLHF.

V and J are TRBV2 and TRBJ2-3; D is possibly TRBD1 (6 bases). The germline CDR1 and CDR2 sequences are SNHLY and FYNNEI. CDR3 size: 16 residues. V dropped 4 bases and J dropped 0 bases, with 14 bases sitting between them. The CDR3 reads CASSVDRLASTDTQYF. The CDR3 coding sequence is TGTGCCAGCAGTGTGGACAGACTTGCTAGCACAGATACGCAGTATTTT.

The chain is built from TRBV7-3 and TRBJ2-5; 8 nucleotides align to TRBD2. CDR1 is SGHTA, CDR2 FQGTGA, per germline. The CDR3 length is 18 residues. Losses at the gene ends were 5 bases for V and 5 bases for J; bases not matched to a gene: 19. CDR3 in DNA: TGTGCCAGCAGCCCTAAACTGGCGGGGGGCGATGATATTGAGACCCAGTACTTC. Its translation: CASSPKLAGGDDIETQYF.

Only a few counts were recorded for this clone. The chain couples TRBV28 to TRBJ2-5; 13 bases line up with TRBD2. Trimming removed 6 bases from V and 0 bases from J; junction bases left unmatched: 4. This CDR3 contains 16 residues. Germline assignment: CDR1 MDHEN and CDR2 SYDVKM. DNA of the CDR3: TGTGCCAGCAGCTTGACTAGCGGGGGGTACCAAGAGACCCAGTACTTC. Translation: CASSLTSGGYQETQYF.

This clone is a singleton in its sample. The J gene is TRBJ1-2, the V gene TRBV28, with 9 bases aligning to TRBD1. CDR3 length: 16 amino acids. The germline gives CDR1 MDHEN, CDR2 SYDVKM. Trimming removed 5 bases from V and 4 bases from J; junction bases left unmatched: 11. Here the CDR3 reads CASSPPGQGAPYGYTF. Written as DNA, the CDR3 is TGTGCCAGCAGTCCCCCGGGACAGGGAGCCCCCTATGGCTACACCTTC.

In this sample, this clone turned up a few times. The V and J genes are TRBV28 and TRBJ1-5; TRBD1 might be the D (6 bases). V shed 5 bases and J shed 3 bases, with 17 bases lying between them. This CDR3 region has 16 residues. CDR1 and CDR2 from the germline V gene are MDHEN and SYDVKM. CDR3 sequence: CASSTALGAYNQPQHF. CDR3 DNA: TGTGCCAGCAGTACGGCGTTGGGGGCCTACAATCAGCCCCAGCATTTT. Variable domain in full (rest from reference TRBV28 and TRBJ1-5): DVKVTQSSRYLVKRTGEKVFLECVQDMDHENMFWYRQDPGLGLRLIYFSYDVKMKEKGDIPEGYSVSREKKERFSLILESASTNQTSMYLCASSTALGAYNQPQHFGDGTRLSIL.

The V call is TRBV5-4, the J call TRBJ1-1, with D possibly TRBD1 on 5 matching bases. CDR3 length: 15 amino acids. Deletions cut 3 bases from V and 4 bases from J, with 16 bases between. The germline CDR1 and CDR2 sequences are SGHNT and YYREEE (reference sequence). This CDR3 is CASSYPPGKGTEAFF. CDR3 nucleotide sequence: TGTGCCAGCAGCTATCCTCCAGGGAAGGGCACTGAAGCTTTCTTT.

V gene TRBV28 combines with J gene TRBJ1-5; weak D call: TRBD1 (5 bases). The V gene lost 5 bases and the J gene lost 5 bases, with 10 bases spanning the gap. Germline CDR1 MDHEN, CDR2 SYDVKM. The CDR3 is 13 amino acids. The CDR3 bases are TGTGCCAGCAGTAATATAGGGGATCAGCCCCAGCATTTT. Its protein is CASSNIGDQPQHF.

This clone has a handful of counts. The V gene is TRBV6-5, the J gene TRBJ2-7; D is ambiguous. The CDR3 contains 15 residues. Trimming shortened V by 0 bases and J by 3 bases, and 12 bases separated the two germline ends. Germline V CDR1 and CDR2: MNHEY, SVGAGI. CDR3 sequence (DNA): TGTGCCAGCAGTTACTCGAGGACGTGGAGCTACGAGCAGTACTTC. The encoded protein is CASSYSRTWSYEQYF.

The V call is TRBV11-2, the J call TRBJ2-1, with a possible D match to TRBD2 (5 bases). Germline loops: CDR1 SGHAT, CDR2 FQNNGV. The V gene lost 5 bases and the J gene lost 0 bases, with 11 bases spanning the gap. This CDR3 contains 15 residues. Written as DNA, the CDR3 is TGTGCCAGCAGCGCGGATGGAGGCTCCTACAATGAGCAGTTCTTC. Protein sequence: CASSADGGSYNEQFF.

J is TRBJ2-3 and V is TRBV5-1; D might be TRBD2 (6 bases). Germline-derived CDR1 and CDR2 are SGHRS and YFSETQ. V lost 7 bases and J 2 bases, leaving 17 bases between the germline ends. The CDR3 spans 15 residues. In DNA, the CDR3 is TGCGCCAGCTCAAGTCGGCGGGGTGACACAGATACGCAGTATTTT. It is translated as CASSSRRGDTDTQYF.

This clone occurred a few times. The genes are TRBV5-1 and TRBJ2-1, with TRBD1 matching over 7 bases. CDR3 length: 16 residues. Germline CDR1 reads SGHRS; CDR2 reads YFSETQ. The J segment lost 0 bases and the V segment lost 6 bases, leaving 9 bases of the junction unmatched. The CDR3 here is CASTRDSGTSYNEQFF. DNA for the CDR3: TGCGCCAGCACCAGGGACAGCGGTACCTCCTACAATGAGCAGTTCTTC. The entire variable domain, with the rest obtained from reference TRBV5-1 and TRBJ2-1, is as follows: KAGVTQTPRYLIKTRGQQVTLSCSPISGHRSVSWYQQTPGQGLQFLFEYFSETQRNKGNFPGRFSGRQFSNSRSEMNVSTLELGDSALYLCASTRDSGTSYNEQFFGPGTRLTVL.

This clone has a handful of counts. V usage is TRBV7-2 and J usage is TRBJ1-1; TRBD1 aligns across 8 bases. This CDR3 has 12 amino acids. The germline gives CDR1 SGHTA, CDR2 FQGNSA. V shed 5 bases and J 8 bases; nucleotides not matched to a gene: 4. CDR3 DNA sequence: TGTGCCAGCAGCCCGGACAGGGTCGAAGCTTTCTTT. Amino acids: CASSPDRVEAFF. The entire variable domain, with the rest obtained from reference TRBV7-2 and TRBJ1-1, is as follows: GAGVSQSPSNKVTEKGKDVELRCDPISGHTALYWYRQSLGQGLEFLIYFQGNSAPDKSGLPSDRFSAERTGGSVSTLTIQRTQQEDSAVYLCASSPDRVEAFFGQGTRLTVV.

This clone was seen a handful of times. A read error is likely, as this CDR3 ends without the conserved phenylalanine or tryptophan. The genes are TRBV30 and TRBJ1-1; D gene unclear. Germline V gives CDR1 GTSNPN, CDR2 SVGIG (reference sequence). Trimming took off 3 bases at V and 0 bases at J, with 8 bases between the two ends. This CDR3 contains 13 residues. The DNA for the CDR3 is TGTGCCTGGAGCACAGACATGAACACTGAAGCTTTCCTT. Its protein product is CAWSTDMNTEAFL.

This clone was counted a few times. This chain uses TRBV10-3 with TRBJ1-1, with unresolved D. The V gene's germline CDR1 is ENHRY and CDR2 SYGVKD. The CDR3 is made up of 11 amino acids. V gave up 4 bases and J gave up 7 bases, with 7 bases separating them. CDR3: CAISGGDEAFF. The CDR3 DNA reads as TGTGCCATCAGTGGCGGCGATGAAGCTTTCTTT.

Notes on this clone: The sample contains more than one DNA sequence encoding this CDR3. V is TRBV27 and J is TRBJ1-2; D possibly corresponds to TRBD1 (5 bases). Trimming cost V 5 bases and J 4 bases, with 8 bases left between them. CDR3 length equals 12 residues. CDR1 is MNHEY and CDR2 is SMNVEV in the germline V gene (reference sequence). The CDR3 DNA follows: TGTGCCAGCAGTCGTCAGGGCTATGGCTACACCTTC. Translated, it gives CASSRQGYGYTF.

This clone occurred a few times. The CDR3: CASSLLGGLADTQYF. In DNA form, the CDR3 reads TGCGCCAGCAGCTTGTTAGGCGGGCTGGCAGATACGCAGTATTTT. V gene TRBV5-1 combines with J gene TRBJ2-3; tentative D call: TRBD2 (5 bases). This CDR3 spans 15 amino acids. V lost 1 base and J 4 bases, leaving 13 bases between the germline ends. Germline CDR1 SGHRS, CDR2 YFSETQ.

This clone has just a few counts. The chain joins TRBV30 to TRBJ1-1; unclear D gene. V lost 5 bases to trimming and J lost 1 base, with 17 bases between them. Germline CDR1 reads GTSNPN; CDR2 reads SVGIG (reference sequence). CDR3 length: 15 residues. The CDR3 protein is CAWAALRLTNTEAFF. CDR3 in DNA: TGTGCCTGGGCCGCCCTCCGGCTTACGAACACTGAAGCTTTCTTT.

The rearrangement uses TRBV5-4 and TRBJ2-3, with D perhaps TRBD1 (6 bases). This CDR3 is 15 amino acids long. V was trimmed by 4 bases and J by 0 bases, leaving 12 bases between them. The V gene's germline CDR1 is SGHNT and CDR2 YYREEE (reference sequence). CDR3: CASSPLTGSTDTQYF. The CDR3 region has the DNA TGTGCCAGCAGCCCACTGACAGGTAGCACAGATACGCAGTATTTT.

The chain joins TRBV20-1 to TRBJ2-7, with D possibly matching TRBD1 (6 bases). Trimming stripped 5 bases from V and 6 bases from J, with 11 bases between. In germline, CDR1 is DFQATT, CDR2 SNEGSKA (reference sequence). This CDR3 has 11 amino acids. The CDR3 sequence: CSAGDRPEQYF. CDR3 sequence (DNA): TGCAGTGCTGGCGACAGGCCCGAGCAGTACTTC.

The chain uses TRBV9 and TRBJ1-1; maybe TRBD1 (6 bases). The V end lost 2 bases, the J end lost 2 bases, and 16 bases lay between the germline ends. Germline V CDR1 and CDR2: SGDLS, YYNGEE. CDR3 length: 16 amino acids. As DNA, the CDR3 is TGTGCCAGCAGCGTCGGACAGACACCAGTCAACACTGAAGCTTTCTTT. This sequence encodes CASSVGQTPVNTEAFF.